The 29 T cell receptor beta chains below were found in one sample sequenced in a study of patients and donors after allogeneic stem cell transplantation (dated by TCRdb to 2019 to 2021). Library construction relied on RT-PCR. Sequencing was performed on a NextSeq 550. TCRdb applied fastp at Q25 and MiXCR to the public reads, then kept only in-frame beta chains. One record per CDR3 amino acid sequence lists the most common genes and DNA. This sample is represented by 45,000 to 65,000 distinct CDR3 sequences; roughly 14% of them were singletons. Roughly a third of the sample is in the top ten clones. Input material: blood, either unsorted or a sorted T cell fraction (not recorded which). These receptors originate from a human donor who was either an allogeneic HSCT recipient or a stem cell or donor lymphocyte infusion donor (not recorded which). It is not recorded whose cells these are; they may come from a transplant donor.

This clonotype was seen at least ten times. The chain couples TRBV6-5 to TRBJ1-3; the D gene is possibly TRBD1 (5 bases). In germline, CDR1 is MNHEY, CDR2 SVGAGI. Trimming removed 5 bases from V and 0 bases from J, with 11 bases in between. The CDR3 has 15 residues. The CDR3 loop is CASSLGTYSGNTIYF. The CDR3, as DNA: TGTGCCAGCAGTCTTGGGACTTACTCTGGAAACACCATATATTTT.

Ten or more counts support this clonotype. The chain carries TRBV27 and TRBJ2-1, with 11 bases fitting TRBD1. Germline-derived CDR1 and CDR2 are MNHEY and SMNVEV (reference sequence). J lost 9 bases, V lost 6 bases, and 13 bases had no gene match. There are 16 residues in the CDR3. The DNA for the CDR3 is TGTGCCAGCAGCCGAGGACAGGGGGCGCCCGGAGGTGAGCAGTTCTTC. The encoded protein is CASSRGQGAPGGEQFF.

This clonotype has just a few counts. The V and J genes are TRBV15 and TRBJ2-5, with 7 bases aligning to TRBD1. J was trimmed by 5 bases and V by 3 bases; bases with no gene match: 9. CDR1 LNHNV and CDR2 YYDKDF come from the germline V gene (reference sequence). This CDR3 comprises 15 residues. DNA for the CDR3: TGTGCCACCAGCAGGCCGACAGGGTCTTTGGAGACCCAGTACTTC. Its translation is CATSRPTGSLETQYF.

The chain employs TRBV12-3 or TRBV12-4 and TRBJ2-3, with a tentative D call TRBD2 (5 bases). V dropped 7 bases and J dropped 0 bases, with 11 bases sitting between them. The CDR3 is 14 amino acids. CDR3 amino acids: CASTEGASTDTQYF. The CDR3 coding sequence is TGTGCCAGCACCGAGGGAGCCAGCACAGATACGCAGTATTTT.

This clonotype was counted a few times. The gene calls are TRBV6-2 or TRBV6-3 and TRBJ2-7; 8 bases line up with TRBD2. The CDR3 runs 14 residues. The V and J ends lost 6 bases and 6 bases, in that order; junction bases with no gene match: 10. Germline V gives CDR1 MNHEY, CDR2 SVGEGT. The CDR3 DNA reads TGTGCCAGCAGCCTTTCCGGACTAGCAAGCGAGCAGTACTTC. Translating it yields CASSLSGLASEQYF.

The V and J genes are TRBV20-1 and TRBJ1-5; D is unclear. The CDR3 has 13 amino acids. V gave up 6 bases and J gave up 5 bases, with 14 bases separating them. CDR1 is DFQATT, CDR2 SNEGSKA, per germline (reference sequence). The CDR3 DNA follows: TGCAGTGCGAGACAAGCCCCTGATCAGCCCCAGCATTTT. Encoded protein: CSARQAPDQPQHF.

This clonotype was counted only a few times. The rearrangement links TRBV7-9 to TRBJ2-2; 8 nucleotides line up with TRBD1. This CDR3 is 13 amino acids long. J lost 5 bases, V lost 6 bases, and 2 bases had no gene match. Germline V gene lookup returns CDR1 SEHNR and CDR2 FQNEAQ (reference sequence). The CDR3 sequence: CASRWTGTGELFF. The CDR3 bases are TGTGCCAGCAGGTGGACAGGGACCGGGGAGCTGTTTTTT.

Only a few counts were recorded for this clonotype. The CDR3 reads CASSTTPRETQYF. Here the CDR3 DNA reads TGTGCCAGCAGCACCACCCCCCGGGAGACCCAGTACTTC. This chain connects TRBV9 to TRBJ2-5, with D uncertain. This CDR3 comprises 13 residues. Trimming left V 4 bases short and J 5 bases short, with 12 bases between. The germline V gene has CDR1 SGDLS and CDR2 YYNGEE.

The V call is TRBV5-1, the J call TRBJ2-6; D uncertain. Deletions cut 4 bases from V and 0 bases from J, with 8 bases between. The CDR3 has 15 amino acids. The germline gives CDR1 SGHRS, CDR2 YFSETQ. The DNA for the CDR3 is TGCGCCAGCAGCGCCTATATCTCTGGGGCCAACGTCCTGACTTTC. Its protein product is CASSAYISGANVLTF. Full variable domain (missing parts from reference TRBV5-1 and TRBJ2-6): KAGVTQTPRYLIKTRGQQVTLSCSPISGHRSVSWYQQTPGQGLQFLFEYFSETQRNKGNFPGRFSGRQFSNSRSEMNVSTLELGDSALYLCASSAYISGANVLTFGAGSRLTVL.

The genes are TRBV27 and TRBJ1-4; 8 positions agree with TRBD1. V lost 3 bases to trimming and J lost 7 bases; unmatched junction nucleotides: 16. There are 18 residues in the CDR3. CDR1 is MNHEY and CDR2 is SMNVEV in the germline V gene (reference sequence). The CDR3: CASSFFLRAGGASEKLFF. The DNA of the CDR3 is TGTGCCAGCAGTTTTTTCCTGCGAGCAGGGGGCGCGAGTGAAAAACTGTTTTTT.

This clonotype was recorded many times. The J gene is TRBJ1-2, the V gene TRBV20-1, with TRBD1 matching 9 bases. CDR3 length: 16 residues. The V segment lost 0 bases and the J segment 5 bases; nucleotides outside the gene matches: 10. The germline CDR1 and CDR2 sequences are DFQATT and SNEGSKA (reference sequence). Written as DNA, the CDR3 is TGCAGTGCTAGAGATAATATCGGACAGGGGTTGTATGGCTACACCTTC. Translation: CSARDNIGQGLYGYTF.

The chain has TRBV24-1 and TRBJ2-2, with D uncertain. V dropped 2 bases and J dropped 7 bases, with 4 bases sitting between them. The CDR3 totals 12 residues. Germline CDR1 is KGHDR and CDR2 is SFDVKD. CDR3 protein: CATSDYGGELFF. The CDR3 DNA is TGTGCCACCAGTGATTATGGCGGGGAGCTGTTTTTT.

This clonotype was counted ten times or more. The chain recombines TRBV5-1 with TRBJ2-1; the D is unclear. Germline V lookup: CDR1 SGHRS, CDR2 YFSETQ. Trimming pared 2 bases from V and 4 bases from J, leaving 7 bases between. This CDR3 contains 13 residues. The CDR3 is CASSFAVYNEQFF. CDR3 in DNA: TGCGCCAGCAGCTTCGCAGTTTACAATGAGCAGTTCTTC.

This clonotype has more than one count but fewer than ten. The CDR3 loop is CASSPSYDTDTQYF. The CDR3 DNA is TGTGCCAGCAGCCCCTCGTACGACACAGATACGCAGTATTTT. The rearrangement uses TRBV6-5 and TRBJ2-3; D gene unclear. CDR3 length equals 14 residues. Germline CDR1 MNHEY, CDR2 SVGAGI. V lost 6 bases and J 2 bases, leaving 12 bases between the germline ends.

This rearrangement joins TRBV2 to TRBJ1-1; D is undetermined. The CDR3 spans 14 residues. Trimming took off 0 bases at V and 4 bases at J, with 9 bases between the two ends. Germline-derived CDR1 and CDR2 are SNHLY and FYNNEI. The DNA of the CDR3 is TGTGCCAGCAGTGAAGCACTATCGGGCACTGAAGCTTTCTTT. Translated: CASSEALSGTEAFF.

This clonotype was recorded a few times. This sequence joins TRBV18 and TRBJ2-1; D remains ambiguous. The CDR3 consists of 14 residues. The V and J ends lost 6 bases and 0 bases respectively, with 9 bases between them. Per the germline V gene, CDR1 is KGHSH and CDR2 is LQKENI. The CDR3 sequence is CASSVRSSYNEQFF. Written as DNA, the CDR3 is TGTGCCAGCTCGGTCAGGTCCTCCTACAATGAGCAGTTCTTC. Full variable domain (outside the CDR3, taken from reference TRBV18 and TRBJ2-1): NAGVMQNPRHLVRRRGQEARLRCSPMKGHSHVYWYRQLPEEGLKFMVYLQKENIIDESGMPKERFSAEFPKEGPSILRIQQVVRGDSAAYFCASSVRSSYNEQFFGPGTRLTVL.

This clonotype was observed at least ten times. The chain carries TRBV2 and TRBJ1-1, with D maybe TRBD1 (5 bases). The CDR3 consists of 15 residues. With 7 bases removed from V and 0 bases from J, the gap between germline ends came to 15 bases. CDR1 SNHLY and CDR2 FYNNEI come from the germline V gene. The chain's CDR3 is CASTTDSSMNTEAFF. In DNA, the CDR3 is TGTGCCAGCACCACAGACAGCTCCATGAACACTGAAGCTTTCTTT.

This chain connects TRBV6-1 to TRBJ2-1; D not certain. V gave up 8 bases and J gave up 4 bases, with 9 bases separating them. From germline, CDR1 is MNHNS and CDR2 SASEGT. This CDR3 has 12 residues. The CDR3 sequence is CASSATYNEQFF. The DNA of the CDR3 is TGTGCCAGCTCGGCGACGTACAATGAGCAGTTCTTC.

This sequence joins TRBV20-1 and TRBJ2-1; 16 bases are a match to TRBD2. The J segment lost 8 bases and the V segment lost 6 bases, leaving 7 bases of the junction unmatched. CDR3 length: 15 residues. Germline assignment: CDR1 DFQATT and CDR2 SNEGSKA (reference sequence). The CDR3: CSAPGLAGGDHEQFF. The CDR3 region has the DNA TGCAGTGCACCGGGACTAGCGGGAGGGGACCATGAGCAGTTCTTC.

This clonotype came up many times. The chain carries TRBV12-3 or TRBV12-4 and TRBJ1-3; D unclear. The V and J ends lost 1 base and 11 bases respectively, with 12 bases between them. The CDR3 length is 13 residues. In nucleotides, the CDR3 is TGTGCCAGCAGTTTAGGACGGGATGTCTCCATATATTTT. It codes for CASSLGRDVSIYF.

This clonotype was counted a few times. The chain combines TRBV6-2 or TRBV6-3 with TRBJ2-1; TRBD2 matches 9 bases. J was trimmed by 7 bases and V by 2 bases; bases with no gene match: 6. Germline CDR1 is MNHEY and CDR2 is SVGEGT. The length of the CDR3 is 15 residues. The DNA for the CDR3 is TGTGCCAGCAGTTACCTTAGACTAGCGGCAAATGAGCAGTTCTTC. Encoded protein: CASSYLRLAANEQFF.

The chain employs TRBV10-1 and TRBJ1-4; 7 nucleotides match TRBD1. This CDR3 spans 14 amino acids. Germline loops: CDR1 WNHNN, CDR2 SYGVQD (reference sequence). Trimming took 6 bases from V and 5 from J; bases not matched to a gene: 6. The CDR3 spells CASRRTGDNEKLFF. The CDR3 coding sequence is TGCGCCAGCAGGAGAACAGGGGACAATGAAAAACTGTTTTTT.

The table lists this clonotype with many counts. V is TRBV4-2 and J is TRBJ2-7; 7 nucleotides line up with TRBD2. The V segment lost 1 base and the J segment 3 bases; nucleotides outside the gene matches: 6. The CDR3 sequence is 15 residues long. Germline V gene sequence: CDR1 LGHNA, CDR2 YNFKEQ. In DNA, the CDR3 is TGTGCCAGCAGCCAAGTTAGCGGGTGGGTCTACGAGCAGTACTTC. Translated: CASSQVSGWVYEQYF.

This chain joins TRBV3-1 and TRBJ2-2; 7 bases are a match to TRBD2. This CDR3 has 15 residues. Germline trimming cut 6 bases from V and 1 base from J; bases unmatched to any gene: 5. Looked up from germline, CDR1 is LGHDT and CDR2 is YNNKEL (reference sequence). The CDR3 nucleotides read TGTGCCAGCAGTGGAGGGAGGGTGAACACCGGGGAGCTGTTTTTT. Translating gives CASSGGRVNTGELFF. The full variable domain, rest sourced from reference TRBV3-1 and TRBJ2-2, is DTAVSQTPKYLVTQMGNDKSIKCEQNLGHDTMYWYKQDSKKFLKIMFSYNNKELIINETVPNRFSPKSPDKAHLNLHINSLELGDSAVYFCASSGGRVNTGELFFGEGSRLTVL.

This clonotype was detected ten times or more. V is TRBV6-5 and J is TRBJ1-5, with 7 bases that match TRBD1. V lost 2 bases to trimming and J lost 1 base; unmatched junction nucleotides: 5. Germline V gives CDR1 MNHEY, CDR2 SVGAGI. This CDR3 has 16 residues. As DNA, the CDR3 is TGTGCCAGCAGTTACAGGGGGCAGCCAAGCAATCAGCCCCAGCATTTT. Translation: CASSYRGQPSNQPQHF.

The chain combines TRBV29-1 with TRBJ2-7; 8 positions agree with TRBD1. The germline gives CDR1 SQVTM, CDR2 ANQGSEA. The CDR3 runs 13 residues. The ends lost 4 bases at V and 2 bases at J; junction bases unmatched: 4. CDR3 loop: CSVGDRGTYEQYF. For the CDR3, the DNA is TGCAGCGTTGGAGACAGGGGCACCTACGAGCAGTACTTC.

This clonotype was seen more than once but under ten times. V usage is TRBV5-1 and J usage is TRBJ1-6; 8 nucleotides line up with TRBD1. This CDR3 has 17 amino acids. Germline V gives CDR1 SGHRS, CDR2 YFSETQ. Losses at the gene ends were 0 bases for V and 7 bases for J; bases not matched to a gene: 9. CDR3 loop: CASSLGNGQGSNSPLHF. Here the CDR3 DNA reads TGCGCCAGCAGCTTGGGGAATGGACAGGGATCGAATTCACCCCTCCACTTT.

This chain uses TRBV25-1 with TRBJ1-2, with 7 bases lining up with TRBD1. The germline V gene encodes CDR1 MGHDK and CDR2 SYGVNS. Trimming took 4 bases from V and 6 from J; bases not matched to a gene: 8. The CDR3 length is 14 residues. This chain's CDR3 is CASSARTGPDGYTF. The DNA of the CDR3 is TGTGCCAGCAGTGCGAGGACAGGTCCAGATGGCTACACCTTC.

The genes are TRBV20-1 and TRBJ2-1; no clear D. This CDR3 is built from 12 residues. The germline CDR1 and CDR2 sequences are DFQATT and SNEGSKA (reference sequence). Trimming took 3 bases from V and 4 from J, leaving 7 bases between them. The CDR3 reads CSASQLYNEQFF. The CDR3 DNA sequence: TGCAGTGCTAGCCAACTTTACAATGAGCAGTTCTTC.